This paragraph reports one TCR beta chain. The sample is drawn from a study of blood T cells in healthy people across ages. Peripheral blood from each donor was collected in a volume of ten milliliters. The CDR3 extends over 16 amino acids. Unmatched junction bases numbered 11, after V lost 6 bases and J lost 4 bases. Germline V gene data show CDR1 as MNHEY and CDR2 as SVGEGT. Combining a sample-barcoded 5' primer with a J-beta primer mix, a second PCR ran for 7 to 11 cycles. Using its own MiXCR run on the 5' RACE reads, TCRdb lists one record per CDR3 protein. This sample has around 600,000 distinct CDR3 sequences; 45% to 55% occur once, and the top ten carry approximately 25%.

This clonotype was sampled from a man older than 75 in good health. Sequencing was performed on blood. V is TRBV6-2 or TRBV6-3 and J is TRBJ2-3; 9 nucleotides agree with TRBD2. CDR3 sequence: CASSQPGLADADTQYF. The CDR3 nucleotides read TGTGCCAGCAGCCAACCGGGACTAGCTGATGCAGATACGCAGTATTTT.